This TCR beta chain was sequenced in a study of T-cell memory formation after mild COVID-19. Deletions cut 3 bases from V and 1 base from J, with 9 bases between. This CDR3 spans 14 amino acids. TCRdb re-called the 5' RACE reads through MiXCR, storing one row per CDR3 protein. Of just under 50,000 distinct CDR3 sequences in the sample, roughly 12% were seen once. The J gene is TRBJ1-1, the V gene TRBV12-3 or TRBV12-4; D is unclear. The receptor's source is a man younger than 35 who had mild COVID-19 (a few samples of this study predate the infection). Cell type and time point are not known. Sequencing used PBMCs or a T cell subset sorted from them (not recorded which). Here the CDR3 reads CASSFQGGNTEAFF. The CDR3 region has the DNA TGTGCCAGCAGTTTTCAAGGAGGGAACACTGAAGCTTTCTTT.